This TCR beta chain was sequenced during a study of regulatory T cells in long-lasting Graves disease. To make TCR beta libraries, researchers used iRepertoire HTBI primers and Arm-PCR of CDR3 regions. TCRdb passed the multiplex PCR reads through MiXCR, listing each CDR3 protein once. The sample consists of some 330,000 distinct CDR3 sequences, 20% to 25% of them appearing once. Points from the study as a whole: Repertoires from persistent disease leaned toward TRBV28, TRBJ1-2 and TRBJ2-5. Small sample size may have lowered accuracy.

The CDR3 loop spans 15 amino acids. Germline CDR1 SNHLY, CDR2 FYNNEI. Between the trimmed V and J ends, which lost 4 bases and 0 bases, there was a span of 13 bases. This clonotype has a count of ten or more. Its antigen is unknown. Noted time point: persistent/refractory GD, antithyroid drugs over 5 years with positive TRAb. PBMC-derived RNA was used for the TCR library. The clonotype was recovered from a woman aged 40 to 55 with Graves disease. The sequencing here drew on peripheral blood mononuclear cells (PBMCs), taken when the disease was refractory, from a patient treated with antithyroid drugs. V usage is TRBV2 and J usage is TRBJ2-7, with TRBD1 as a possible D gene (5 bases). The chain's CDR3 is CASSGGRVLSYEQYF. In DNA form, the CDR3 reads TGTGCCAGCAGTGGGGGCCGGGTACTCTCCTACGAGCAGTACTTC.